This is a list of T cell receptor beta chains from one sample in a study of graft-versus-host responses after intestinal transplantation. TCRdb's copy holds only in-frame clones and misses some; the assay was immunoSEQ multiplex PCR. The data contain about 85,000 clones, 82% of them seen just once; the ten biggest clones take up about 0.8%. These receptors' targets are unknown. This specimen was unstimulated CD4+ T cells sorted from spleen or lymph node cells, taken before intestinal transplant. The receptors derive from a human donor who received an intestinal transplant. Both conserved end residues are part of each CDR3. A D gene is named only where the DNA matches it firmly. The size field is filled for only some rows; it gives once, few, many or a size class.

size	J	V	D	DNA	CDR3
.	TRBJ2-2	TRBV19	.	TGTGCCAGTAGACTTGTAGGGGCCGGGGAGCTGTTTTTT	CASRLVGAGELFF
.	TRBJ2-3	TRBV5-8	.	TGTGCCAGCAGCAACAGGGGAGGAGATACGCAGTATTTT	CASSNRGGDTQYF
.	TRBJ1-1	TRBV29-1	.	TGCAGCGTTGTGTTGGGGGCTTCGGACACTGAAGCTTTCTTT	CSVVLGASDTEAFF
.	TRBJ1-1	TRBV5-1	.	TGCGCCAGCAGCTTGGTTCCTTCCGCTGAAGCTTTCTTT	CASSLVPSAEAFF
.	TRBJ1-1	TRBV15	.	TGTGCCACCAGCAGAGATATCAGCACTGAAGCTTTCTTT	CATSRDISTEAFF
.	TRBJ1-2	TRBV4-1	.	TGCGCCAGCAGCCCTGGCGGGCCCTATGGCTACACCTTC	CASSPGGPYGYTF
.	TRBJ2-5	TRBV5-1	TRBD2	TGCGCCAGCAGCAACCGGGAGCGGGGGGCCCAAGAGACCCAGTACTTC	CASSNRERGAQETQYF
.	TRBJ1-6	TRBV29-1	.	TGCAGCGTTGTGGGGGGTCCCCCGGGGTCACCCCTCCACTTT	CSVVGGPPGSPLHF
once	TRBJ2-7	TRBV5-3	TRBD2	TGTGCCAGAAGCTTGGAATCTAGCGGGAGAATTGACGAGCAGTACTTC	CARSLESSGRIDEQYF
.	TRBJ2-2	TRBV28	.	TGTGCCAGCAGGCCTGACAAGTGGGGCGACACCGGGGAGCTGTTTTTT	CASRPDKWGDTGELFF
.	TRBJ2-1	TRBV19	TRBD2	TGTGCCAGTAAGACGGTCGGGGCGGGAGCAGACAATGAGCAGTTCTTC	CASKTVGAGADNEQFF
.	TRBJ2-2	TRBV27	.	TGTGCCAGCAGTTCCGCAGGGAAAAGCACCGGGGAGCTGTTTTTT	CASSSAGKSTGELFF
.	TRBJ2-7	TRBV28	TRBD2	TGTGCCAGCACCTCAATGGGACTAGCGGGAACCTACGAGCAGTACTTC	CASTSMGLAGTYEQYF
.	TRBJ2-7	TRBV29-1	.	TGCAGCGTCAGGTCGGGGCCCAGGGGCGAGCAGTACTTC	CSVRSGPRGEQYF
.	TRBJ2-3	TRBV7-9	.	TGTGCCAGCAGCCCGGGCGGGGCAGATACGCAGTATTTT	CASSPGGADTQYF
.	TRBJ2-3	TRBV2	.	TGTGCCAGCAGTTCTGAGGCGGATACGCAGTATTTT	CASSSEADTQYF
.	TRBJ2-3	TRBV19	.	TGTGCCAGTAGTCCAAGGAGAGGCTCTAGCACAGATACGCAGTATTTT	CASSPRRGSSTDTQYF
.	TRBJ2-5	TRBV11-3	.	TGTGCCAGCAGCACACGAGGAGCGGAGACCCAGTACTTC	CASSTRGAETQYF
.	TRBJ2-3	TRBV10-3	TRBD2	TGTGCCATCGGGACTAGCGGGGAGCTCGGCACAGATACGCAGTATTTT	CAIGTSGELGTDTQYF
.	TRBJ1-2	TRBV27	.	TGTGCCAGCAGTTTAAGCGGGGCCTATGGCTACACCTTC	CASSLSGAYGYTF
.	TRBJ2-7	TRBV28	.	TGTGCCAGCACCTCTCAGCGCCCTCCGATTTACGAGCAGTACTTC	CASTSQRPPIYEQYF
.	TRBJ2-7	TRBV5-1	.	TGCGCCAGCAGCCCATCGAACTACTACGAGCAGTACTTC	CASSPSNYYEQYF
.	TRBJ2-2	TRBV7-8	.	TGTGCCAGCAGGTTCCGGGACATGAACACCGGGGAGCTGTTTTTT	CASRFRDMNTGELFF
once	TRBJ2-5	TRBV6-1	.	TGTGCCAGCATCCGCTATCTCCAAGAGACCCAGTACTTC	CASIRYLQETQYF
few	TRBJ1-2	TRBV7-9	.	TGTGCCAGCAGCCCCTCGTTCGGGGGCTATGGCTACACCTTC	CASSPSFGGYGYTF
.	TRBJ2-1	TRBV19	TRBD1	TGTGCCAGTAGCGGGTCGAGTCACAGGGGGGATGAGCAGTTCTTC	CASSGSSHRGDEQFF
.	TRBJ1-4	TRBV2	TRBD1	TGTGCCAGCAGTGTGGACAGGGGGCTTGAAAAACTGTTTTTT	CASSVDRGLEKLFF
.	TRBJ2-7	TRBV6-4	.	TGTGCCAGCAGTGTTACTAGCTACTCCTACGAGCAGTACTTC	CASSVTSYSYEQYF
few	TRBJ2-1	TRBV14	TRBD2	TGTGCCAGCAGCCAAGATCAGCCGGGACTAGGGCAGTTCTTC	CASSQDQPGLGQFF
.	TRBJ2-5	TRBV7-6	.	TGTGCCAGCAGCCTCGCTATGCGAGAGACCCAGTACTTC	CASSLAMRETQYF
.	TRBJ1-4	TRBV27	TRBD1	TGTGCCAGCAGTCGACAGGGTGGGGAAAAACTGTTTTTT	CASSRQGGEKLFF
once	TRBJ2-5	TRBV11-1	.	TGTGCCAGCAGCTTATGGGTGACGGGAGTCAGAGAGACCCAGTACTTC	CASSLWVTGVRETQYF
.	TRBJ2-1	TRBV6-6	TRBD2	TGTGCCAGCAGCCCACCCATCAGCGGGGGGGCCGGTGAGCAGTTCTTC	CASSPPISGGAGEQFF
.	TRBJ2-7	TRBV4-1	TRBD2	TGCGCCAGCAGCCAAATGGGGGCGGGGGGGGTGGAGCAGTACTTC	CASSQMGAGGVEQYF
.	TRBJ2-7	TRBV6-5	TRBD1	TGTGCCAGCAGTTACTCGCGACAGGGGAACGAGCAGTACTTC	CASSYSRQGNEQYF
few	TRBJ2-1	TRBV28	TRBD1	TGTGCCAGCAGTCCCGCCTCGGGACAGGGGGCGTCGGGAGGGCCTAGTCGTGAGCAGTTCTTC	CASSPASGQGASGGPSREQFF
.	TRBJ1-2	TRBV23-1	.	TGCGCCAGCAGTCAAGGGGGGGATGGCTACACCTTC	CASSQGGDGYTF
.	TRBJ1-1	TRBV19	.	TGTGCCAGTAGTCCAGGGTCCCCCATCTCCACTGAAGCTTTCTTT	CASSPGSPISTEAFF
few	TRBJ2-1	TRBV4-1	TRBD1	TGCGCCAGCAGCACCCGGACAGGGTTCGGCAATGAGCAGTTCTTC	CASSTRTGFGNEQFF
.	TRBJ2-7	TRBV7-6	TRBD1	TGTGCCAGCAGCACCCGACAGGGCTCCTACGAGCAGTACTTC	CASSTRQGSYEQYF